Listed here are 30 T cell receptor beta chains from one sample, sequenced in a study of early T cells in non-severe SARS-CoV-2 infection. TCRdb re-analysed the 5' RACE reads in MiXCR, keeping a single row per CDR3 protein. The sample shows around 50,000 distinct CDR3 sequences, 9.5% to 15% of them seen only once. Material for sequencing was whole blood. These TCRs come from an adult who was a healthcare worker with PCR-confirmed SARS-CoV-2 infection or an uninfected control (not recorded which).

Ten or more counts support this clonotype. The DNA of the CDR3 is TGCAGCGTTGATGGCTACACCTTC. It is translated as CSVDGYTF. V usage is TRBV29-1 and J usage is TRBJ1-2; no firm D call. Per the germline V gene, CDR1 is SQVTM and CDR2 is ANQGSEA. The CDR3 loop spans 8 amino acids. Deletions cut 3 bases from V and 7 bases from J, with 0 bases between.

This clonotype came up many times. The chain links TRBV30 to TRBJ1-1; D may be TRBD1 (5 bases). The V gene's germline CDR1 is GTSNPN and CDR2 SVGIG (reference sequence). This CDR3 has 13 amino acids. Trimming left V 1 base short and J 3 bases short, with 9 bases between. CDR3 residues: CAWSEAGHTEAFF. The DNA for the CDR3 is TGTGCCTGGAGTGAGGCGGGGCACACTGAAGCTTTCTTT.

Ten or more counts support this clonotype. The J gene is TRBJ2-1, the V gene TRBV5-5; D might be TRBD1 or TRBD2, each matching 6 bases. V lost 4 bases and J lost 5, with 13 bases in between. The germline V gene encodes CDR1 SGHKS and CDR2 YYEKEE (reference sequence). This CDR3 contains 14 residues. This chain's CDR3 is CASSNRGPDNEQFF. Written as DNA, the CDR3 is TGTGCCAGCAGCAACCGGGGGCCCGACAATGAGCAGTTCTTC.

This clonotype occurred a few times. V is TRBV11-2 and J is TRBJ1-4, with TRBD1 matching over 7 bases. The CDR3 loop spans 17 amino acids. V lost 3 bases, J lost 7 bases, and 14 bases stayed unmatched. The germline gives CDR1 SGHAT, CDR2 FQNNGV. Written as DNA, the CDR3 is TGTGCCAGCAGCTTTATATTGCAAGGGGGCCGCCTTGAAAAACTGTTTTTT. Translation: CASSFILQGGRLEKLFF. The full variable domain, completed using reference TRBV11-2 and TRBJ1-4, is EAGVAQSPRYKIIEKRQSVAFWCNPISGHATLYWYQQILGQGPKLLIQFQNNGVVDDSQLPKDRFSAERLKGVDSTLKIQPAKLEDSAVYLCASSFILQGGRLEKLFFGSGTQLSVL.

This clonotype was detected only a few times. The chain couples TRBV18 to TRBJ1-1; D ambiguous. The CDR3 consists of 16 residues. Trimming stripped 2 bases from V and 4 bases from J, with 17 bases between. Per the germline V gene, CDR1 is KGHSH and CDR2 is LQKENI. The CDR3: CASSPNAAGRSTEAFF. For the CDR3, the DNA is TGTGCCAGCTCACCAAACGCGGCTGGTAGATCCACTGAAGCTTTCTTT.

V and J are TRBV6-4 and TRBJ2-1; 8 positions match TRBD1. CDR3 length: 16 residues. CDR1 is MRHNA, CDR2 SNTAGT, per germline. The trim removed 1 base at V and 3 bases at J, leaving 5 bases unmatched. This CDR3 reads CASSDFQGTGYNEQFF. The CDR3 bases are TGTGCCAGCAGTGACTTTCAAGGGACAGGCTACAATGAGCAGTTCTTC.

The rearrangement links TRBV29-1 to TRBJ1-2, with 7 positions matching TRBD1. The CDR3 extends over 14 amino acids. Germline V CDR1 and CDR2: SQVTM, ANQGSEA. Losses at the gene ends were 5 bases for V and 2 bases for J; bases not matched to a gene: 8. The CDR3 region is CSVPPGGGNYGYTF. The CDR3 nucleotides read TGCAGCGTTCCCCCAGGGGGGGGGAACTATGGCTACACCTTC.

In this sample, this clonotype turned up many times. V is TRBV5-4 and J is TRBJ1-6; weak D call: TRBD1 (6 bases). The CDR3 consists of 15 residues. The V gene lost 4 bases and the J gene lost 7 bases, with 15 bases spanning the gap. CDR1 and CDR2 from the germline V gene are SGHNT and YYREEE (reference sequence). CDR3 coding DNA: TGTGCCAGCAGCCCGGACCCAGGGGCGAATTCACCCCTCCACTTT. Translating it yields CASSPDPGANSPLHF.

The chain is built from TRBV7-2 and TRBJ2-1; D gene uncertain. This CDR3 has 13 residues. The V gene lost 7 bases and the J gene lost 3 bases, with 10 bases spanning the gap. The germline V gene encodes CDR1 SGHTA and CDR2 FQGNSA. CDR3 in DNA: TGTGCCAGCACCCCCTACCTCTACAATGAGCAGTTCTTC. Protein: CASTPYLYNEQFF.

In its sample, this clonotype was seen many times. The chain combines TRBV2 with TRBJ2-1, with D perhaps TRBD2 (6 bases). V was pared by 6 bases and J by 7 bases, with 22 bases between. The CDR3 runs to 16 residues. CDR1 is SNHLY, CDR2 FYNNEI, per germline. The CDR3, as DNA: TGTGCCAGCAGGGACCTTAGCGGAGCTCCTAGGAATGAGCAGTTCTTC. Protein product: CASRDLSGAPRNEQFF.

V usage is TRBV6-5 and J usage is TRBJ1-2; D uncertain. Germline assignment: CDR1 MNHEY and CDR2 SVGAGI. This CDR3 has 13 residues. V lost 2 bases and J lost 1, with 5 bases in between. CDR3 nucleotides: TGTGCCAGCAGTTACCGCTTTAACTATGGCTACACCTTC. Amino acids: CASSYRFNYGYTF.

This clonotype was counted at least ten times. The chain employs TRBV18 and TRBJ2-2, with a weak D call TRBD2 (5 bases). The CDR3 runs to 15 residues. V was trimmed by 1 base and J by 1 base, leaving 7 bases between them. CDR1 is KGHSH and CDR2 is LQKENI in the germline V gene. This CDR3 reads CASSPREGNTGELFF. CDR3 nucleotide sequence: TGTGCCAGCTCACCACGCGAGGGGAACACCGGGGAGCTGTTTTTT. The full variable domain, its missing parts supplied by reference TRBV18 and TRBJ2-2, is NAGVMQNPRHLVRRRGQEARLRCSPMKGHSHVYWYRQLPEEGLKFMVYLQKENIIDESGMPKERFSAEFPKEGPSILRIQQVVRGDSAAYFCASSPREGNTGELFFGEGSRLTVL.

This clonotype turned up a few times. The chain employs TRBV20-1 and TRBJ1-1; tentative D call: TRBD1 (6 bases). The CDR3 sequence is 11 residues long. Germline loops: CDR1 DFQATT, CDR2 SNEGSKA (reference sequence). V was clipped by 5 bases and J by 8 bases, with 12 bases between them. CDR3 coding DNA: TGCAGTGCTCCCGGACAGCTGGAAGCTTTCTTT. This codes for CSAPGQLEAFF.

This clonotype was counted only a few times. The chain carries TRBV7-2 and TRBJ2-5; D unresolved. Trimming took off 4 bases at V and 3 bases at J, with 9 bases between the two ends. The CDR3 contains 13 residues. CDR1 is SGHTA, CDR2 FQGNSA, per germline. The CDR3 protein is CASSSRLKETQYF. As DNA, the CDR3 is TGTGCCAGCAGCTCTCGACTGAAAGAGACCCAGTACTTC.

The CDR3: CASSAGLAGAVMGHEQYF. CDR3 sequence (DNA): TGTGCCAGCAGCGCGGGACTAGCGGGCGCCGTCATGGGCCACGAGCAGTACTTC. The gene calls are TRBV5-4 and TRBJ2-7; 12 bases map to TRBD2. Germline V gene data show CDR1 as SGHNT and CDR2 as YYREEE (reference sequence). V gave up 4 bases and J gave up 5 bases; unmatched junction bases: 16. The CDR3 extends over 18 amino acids.

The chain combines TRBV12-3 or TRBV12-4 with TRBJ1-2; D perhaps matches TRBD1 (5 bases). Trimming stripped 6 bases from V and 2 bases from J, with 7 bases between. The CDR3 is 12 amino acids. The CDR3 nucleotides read TGTGCCAGCAGACAGGCGAACTATGGCTACACCTTC. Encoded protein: CASRQANYGYTF.

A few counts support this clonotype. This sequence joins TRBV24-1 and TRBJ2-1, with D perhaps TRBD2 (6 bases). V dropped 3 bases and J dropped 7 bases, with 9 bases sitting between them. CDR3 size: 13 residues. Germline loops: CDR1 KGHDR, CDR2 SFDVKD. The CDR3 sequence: CATSDQTSNEQFF. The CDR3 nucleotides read TGTGCCACCAGTGATCAGACTAGTAATGAGCAGTTCTTC.

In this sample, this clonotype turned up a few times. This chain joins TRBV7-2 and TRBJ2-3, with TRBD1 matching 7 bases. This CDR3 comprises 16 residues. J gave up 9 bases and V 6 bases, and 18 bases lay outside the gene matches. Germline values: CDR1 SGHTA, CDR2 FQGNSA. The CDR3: CASSSHHGTDPVTQYF. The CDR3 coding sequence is TGTGCCAGCAGTTCGCACCACGGGACAGACCCCGTCACGCAGTATTTT.

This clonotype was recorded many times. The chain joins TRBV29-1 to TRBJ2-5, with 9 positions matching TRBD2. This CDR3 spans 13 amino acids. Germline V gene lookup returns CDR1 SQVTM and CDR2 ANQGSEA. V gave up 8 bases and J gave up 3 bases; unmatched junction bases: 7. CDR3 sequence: CSIQLAGKETQYF. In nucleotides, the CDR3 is TGCAGCATTCAACTAGCGGGCAAAGAGACCCAGTACTTC.

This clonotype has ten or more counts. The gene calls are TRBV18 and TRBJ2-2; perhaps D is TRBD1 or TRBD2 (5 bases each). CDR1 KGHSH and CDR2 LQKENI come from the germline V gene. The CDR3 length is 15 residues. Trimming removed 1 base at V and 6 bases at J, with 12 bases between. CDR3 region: CASSPQGTGAGELFF. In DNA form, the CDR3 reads TGTGCCAGCTCACCACAAGGGACGGGCGCCGGGGAGCTGTTTTTT. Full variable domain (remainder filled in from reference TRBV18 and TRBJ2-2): NAGVMQNPRHLVRRRGQEARLRCSPMKGHSHVYWYRQLPEEGLKFMVYLQKENIIDESGMPKERFSAEFPKEGPSILRIQQVVRGDSAAYFCASSPQGTGAGELFFGEGSRLTVL.

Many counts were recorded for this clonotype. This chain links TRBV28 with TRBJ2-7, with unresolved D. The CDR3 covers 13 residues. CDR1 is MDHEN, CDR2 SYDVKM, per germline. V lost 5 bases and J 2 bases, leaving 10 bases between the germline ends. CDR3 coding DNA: TGTGCCAGCAGTCTCCCAGATACCTACGAGCAGTACTTC. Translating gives CASSLPDTYEQYF.

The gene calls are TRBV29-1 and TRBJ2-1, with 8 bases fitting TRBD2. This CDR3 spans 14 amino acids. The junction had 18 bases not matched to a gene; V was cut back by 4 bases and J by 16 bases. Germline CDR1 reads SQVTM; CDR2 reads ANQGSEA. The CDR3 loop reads CSVGGSGMYLDRFF. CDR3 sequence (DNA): TGCAGCGTTGGAGGTAGCGGGATGTACCTAGACCGATTCTTC.

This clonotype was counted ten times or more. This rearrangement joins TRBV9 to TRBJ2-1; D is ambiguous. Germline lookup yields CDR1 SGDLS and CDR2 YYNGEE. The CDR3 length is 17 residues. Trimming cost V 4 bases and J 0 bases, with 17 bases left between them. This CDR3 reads CASSPNPAPNSYNEQFF. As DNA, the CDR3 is TGTGCCAGCAGCCCCAACCCTGCGCCTAACTCCTACAATGAGCAGTTCTTC. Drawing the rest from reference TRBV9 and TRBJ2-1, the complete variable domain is DSGVTQTPKHLITATGQRVTLRCSPRSGDLSVYWYQQSLDQGLQFLIQYYNGEERAKGNILERFSAQQFPDLHSELNLSSLELGDSALYFCASSPNPAPNSYNEQFFGPGTRLTVL.

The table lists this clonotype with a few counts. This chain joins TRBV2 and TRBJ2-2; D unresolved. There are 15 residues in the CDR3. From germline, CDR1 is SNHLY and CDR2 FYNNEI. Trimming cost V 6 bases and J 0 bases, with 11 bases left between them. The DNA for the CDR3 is TGTGCCAGCAGCCGCACATATCCGAACACCGGGGAGCTGTTTTTT. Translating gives CASSRTYPNTGELFF.

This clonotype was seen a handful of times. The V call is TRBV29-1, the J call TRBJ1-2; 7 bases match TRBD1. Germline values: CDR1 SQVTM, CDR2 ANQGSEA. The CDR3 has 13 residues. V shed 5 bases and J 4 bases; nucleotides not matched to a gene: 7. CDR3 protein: CSVFGEGAYGYTF. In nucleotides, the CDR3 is TGCAGCGTTTTTGGGGAGGGGGCCTATGGCTACACCTTC.

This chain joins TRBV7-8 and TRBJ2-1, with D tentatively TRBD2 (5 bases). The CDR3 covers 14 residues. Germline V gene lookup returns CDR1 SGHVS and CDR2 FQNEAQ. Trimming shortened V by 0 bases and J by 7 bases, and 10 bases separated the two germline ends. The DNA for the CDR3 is TGTGCCAGCAGCTTAGCGGGAGTATCGAATGAGCAGTTCTTC. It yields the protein CASSLAGVSNEQFF.

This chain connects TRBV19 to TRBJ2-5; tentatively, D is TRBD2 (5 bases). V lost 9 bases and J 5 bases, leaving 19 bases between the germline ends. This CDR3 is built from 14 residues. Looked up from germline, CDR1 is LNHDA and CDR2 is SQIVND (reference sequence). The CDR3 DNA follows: TGTGCCAGCTCTACGGGGTACGATTCGGAGACCCAGTACTTC. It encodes CASSTGYDSETQYF.

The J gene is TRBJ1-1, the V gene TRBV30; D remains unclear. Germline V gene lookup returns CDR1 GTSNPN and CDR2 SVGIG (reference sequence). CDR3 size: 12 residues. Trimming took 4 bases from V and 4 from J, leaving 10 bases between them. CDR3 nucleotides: TGTGCCTGGACAATAGGAAGCACTGAAGCTTTCTTT. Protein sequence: CAWTIGSTEAFF. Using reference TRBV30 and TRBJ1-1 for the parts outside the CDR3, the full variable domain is SQTIHQWPATLVQPVGSPLSLECTVEGTSNPNLYWYRQAAGRGLQLLFYSVGIGQISSEVPQNLSASRPQDRQFILSSKKLLLSDSGFYLCAWTIGSTEAFFGQGTRLTVV.

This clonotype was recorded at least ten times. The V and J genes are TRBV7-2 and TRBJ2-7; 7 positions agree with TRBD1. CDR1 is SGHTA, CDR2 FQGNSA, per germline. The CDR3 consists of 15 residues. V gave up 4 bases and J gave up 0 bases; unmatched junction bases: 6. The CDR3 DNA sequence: TGTGCCAGCAGCTCGATACAGGGGTACTCCTACGAGCAGTACTTC. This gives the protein CASSSIQGYSYEQYF.

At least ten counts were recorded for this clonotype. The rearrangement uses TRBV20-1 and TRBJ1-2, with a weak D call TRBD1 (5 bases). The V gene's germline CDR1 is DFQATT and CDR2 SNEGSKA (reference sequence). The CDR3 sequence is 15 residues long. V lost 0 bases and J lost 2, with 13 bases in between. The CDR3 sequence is CSARDGARLNYGYTF. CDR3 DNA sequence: TGCAGTGCTAGAGATGGGGCCAGGCTAAACTATGGCTACACCTTC.